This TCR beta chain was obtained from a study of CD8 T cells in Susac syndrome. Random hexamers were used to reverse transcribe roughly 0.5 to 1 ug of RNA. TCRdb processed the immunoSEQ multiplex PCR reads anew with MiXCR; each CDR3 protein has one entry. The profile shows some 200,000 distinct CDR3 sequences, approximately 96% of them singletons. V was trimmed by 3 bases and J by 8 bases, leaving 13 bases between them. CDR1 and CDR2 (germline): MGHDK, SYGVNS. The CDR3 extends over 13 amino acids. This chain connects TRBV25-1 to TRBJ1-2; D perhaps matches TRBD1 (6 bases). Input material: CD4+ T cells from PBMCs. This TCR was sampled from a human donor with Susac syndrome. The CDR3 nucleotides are TGTGCCAGCAGTGATATCAGGGGAGGAGGCTACACCTTC. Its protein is CASSDIRGGGYTF.